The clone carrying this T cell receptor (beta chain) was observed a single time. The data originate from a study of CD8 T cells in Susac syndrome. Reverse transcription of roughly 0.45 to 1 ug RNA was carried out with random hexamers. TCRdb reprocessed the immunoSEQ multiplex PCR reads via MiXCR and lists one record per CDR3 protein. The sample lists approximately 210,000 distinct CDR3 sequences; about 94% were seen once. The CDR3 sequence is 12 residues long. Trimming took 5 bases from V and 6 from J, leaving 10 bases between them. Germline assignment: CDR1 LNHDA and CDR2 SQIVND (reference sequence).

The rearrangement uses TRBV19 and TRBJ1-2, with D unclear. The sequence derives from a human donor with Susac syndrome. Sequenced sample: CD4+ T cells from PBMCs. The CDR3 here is CASSPGLNGYTF. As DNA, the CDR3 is TGTGCCAGTAGTCCAGGACTCAATGGCTACACCTTC.